This T cell receptor (beta chain) is from a study of blood T cell repertoires in COVID-19. On the study more broadly: Researchers got acute and convalescent COVID-19 samples from the United States, Italy and Spain.

The age range of participants was about 18 to 100 years, with residence in more than 20 US areas. V lost 2 bases to trimming and J lost 1 base, with 8 bases between them. The CDR3 contains 14 residues. Germline V gene lookup returns CDR1 LGHNA and CDR2 YSLEER. The repertoire was sequenced with immunoSEQ multiplex PCR; TCRdb's copy has only in-frame clones and lacks some. Of a few hundred thousand clones detected, 87% appear once; the ten largest clones hold 8% to 9%. This receptor was identified in a woman aged 18-35 years who had recovered from COVID-19. Sequenced sample: PBMCs or T cells enriched from blood (not recorded which). The gene calls are TRBV4-3 and TRBJ1-1; D call uncertain. The CDR3 loop is CASSQFTRNTEAFF. CDR3 nucleotide sequence: TGCGCCAGCAGCCAATTCACCAGGAACACTGAAGCTTTCTTT.